This T cell receptor (beta chain) was profiled in a study of T-cell memory formation after mild COVID-19. Study-level findings and limits: Contracting clones from day 15 to 85 showed balanced CD4/CD8; later expanders favored CD4+.

Turning to this clonotype: What it binds is not known.

CDR1 is SGHRS and CDR2 is YFSETQ in the germline V gene. The CDR3 consists of 13 residues. Trimming took 0 bases from V and 1 from J, leaving 4 bases between them. TCR alpha and TCR beta cDNA libraries carrying sample barcodes and UMIs came from 5'RACE with constant-segment primers. TCRdb reprocessed the 5' RACE reads with MiXCR, giving one entry per CDR3 protein. The table has hundreds of thousands of distinct CDR3 sequences, roughly 15% seen once. The chain couples TRBV5-1 to TRBJ1-1; no definite D call. The sequenced material came from PBMCs or a T cell subset sorted from them (not recorded which). This receptor was identified in a young man who had mild COVID-19 (a few samples of this study predate the infection). Cell type and time point are not known. Here the CDR3 reads CASSLEPNTEAFF. The CDR3 DNA is TGCGCCAGCAGCTTGGAACCGAACACTGAAGCTTTCTTT.